The clone carrying this T cell receptor beta chain appeared once. Original methodology: It was from reference gene primer amplification that nucleated cell counts were estimated. Produced via immunoSEQ multiplex PCR; TCRdb's table is partial and in-frame only. V, J and clone size derive from that table, while D and trimming were established from the DNA sequence. In the table there are 350,000 to 450,000 clones, 91% of which are singletons. Trimming cost V 3 bases and J 5 bases; bases outside gene matches: 0. This CDR3 comprises 12 residues. The germline gives CDR1 KGHSH, CDR2 LQKENI. These data come from a study of blood T cell repertoires in COVID-19. At the level of the study: Spain, Italy and the United States supplied samples that represented acute and convalescent COVID-19. PBMCs, B-cell-depleted T cells, or T cells provided the cDNA or gDNA that made up the material.

During the 2 weeks before they entered the study, exposed participants had met someone with a PCR-confirmed or clinician-diagnosed COVID-19 case. The chain has TRBV18 and TRBJ1-1, with 7 bases aligning to TRBD1. The sample was PBMCs or T cells enriched from blood (not recorded which). The receptor comes from a woman aged 40-49 years who had been exposed to COVID-19. This CDR3 is CASSPGQTEAFF. Here the CDR3 DNA reads TGTGCCAGCTCACCGGGACAGACTGAAGCTTTCTTT.